This entry is about one T cell receptor (beta chain). These data are taken from a study of blood T cell repertoires in COVID-19. Study as a whole: Specimens from acute and convalescent COVID-19 originated in the United States, Italy and Spain.

V lost 6 bases, J lost 8 bases, and 23 bases lay in between. Germline-derived CDR1 and CDR2 are MNHEY and SMNVEV (reference sequence). The CDR3 is 16 residues long. Study processing details: Nucleated cell number was recorded as an estimate derived from reference gene primer amplification. Profiled with immunoSEQ multiplex PCR; TCRdb holds only in-frame clones, not every one. That table gives V, J and clone size, and the DNA gave D and trimming. The data show about 140,000 clones, with about 77% seen just once and roughly 8.9% held by the top ten. This TCR was sampled from a woman in her forties or fifties with active or convalescent COVID-19. The J gene is TRBJ2-1, the V gene TRBV27; D remains ambiguous. The sample taken for sequencing was peripheral blood. The CDR3 loop is CASSQVTRRRSHEQFF. CDR3 sequence (DNA): TGTGCCAGCAGCCAAGTCACCCGTCGCAGGTCTCATGAGCAGTTCTTC.